This T cell receptor (beta chain) was sequenced in a study of T-cell reconstitution after alpha-beta-depleted transplantation in children. Study observations and caveats: In patients about two months after transplant, alpha-beta T cells reportedly arose from several hundred expanded graft clones.

Trimming shortened V by 7 bases and J by 4 bases, and 12 bases separated the two germline ends. Per germline, CDR1 SGHRS and CDR2 YFSETQ. This CDR3 is 14 amino acids long. This clonotype was recorded many times. The antigen remains unidentified. Preparation of the TCRbeta library used unique molecular identifiers. TCRdb processed the PCR reads anew with MiXCR; each CDR3 protein has one entry. The table records more than 200,000 distinct CDR3 sequences, roughly 23% of them present only once. The sequence derives from a girl aged 2 to 10 with Fanconi anemia, due to receive a stem cell transplant. This sequence joins TRBV5-1 and TRBJ2-6, with no clear D. The specimen was PBMCs, collected before TCRalphabeta/CD19-depleted stem cell transplant. In DNA, the CDR3 is TGCGCCAGCGCCGGGCAAGTAGGGGCCAACGTCCTGACTTTC. This gives the protein CASAGQVGANVLTF.